Here is one TCR beta chain with its context. Its matching antigen is unknown. In the authors' workflow: The distant-metastasis classifier for papillary thyroid cancer was built from CDR3 differences across clinicopathological groups. Using MiXCR, TCRdb reanalyzed the PCR reads. The V and J calls and clone size are TCRdb's, not the authors'. Of over 15,000 clones in the sample, about 35% were seen once. This sample was taken from a study of metastatic and nonmetastatic thyroid tumors. Study-wide findings and caveats: The reported finding was significantly higher TCR beta diversity in malignant thyroid tumors relative to benign nodules, in blood and tumor.

Patients were all untreated before their thyroid surgery. This TCR derives from a female donor with papillary thyroid cancer or a benign thyroid nodule (not recorded which). Some clones in this sample may be carry-over from other donors' samples. The sequenced sample consisted of tumor tissue.

In nucleotides, the CDR3 is TGTGCCAGCAGCCAAGCCAAAGGAACAGGGGCGGTTGGCTACACCTTC. This sequence encodes CASSQAKGTGAVGYTF. This chain joins TRBV4-2 and TRBJ1-2; TRBD1 matches at 7 bases. CDR1 and CDR2 (germline): LGHNA, YNFKEQ. Trimming at V came to 1 base and at J to 7 bases, leaving 12 bases not matched to a gene. The CDR3 has 16 residues.